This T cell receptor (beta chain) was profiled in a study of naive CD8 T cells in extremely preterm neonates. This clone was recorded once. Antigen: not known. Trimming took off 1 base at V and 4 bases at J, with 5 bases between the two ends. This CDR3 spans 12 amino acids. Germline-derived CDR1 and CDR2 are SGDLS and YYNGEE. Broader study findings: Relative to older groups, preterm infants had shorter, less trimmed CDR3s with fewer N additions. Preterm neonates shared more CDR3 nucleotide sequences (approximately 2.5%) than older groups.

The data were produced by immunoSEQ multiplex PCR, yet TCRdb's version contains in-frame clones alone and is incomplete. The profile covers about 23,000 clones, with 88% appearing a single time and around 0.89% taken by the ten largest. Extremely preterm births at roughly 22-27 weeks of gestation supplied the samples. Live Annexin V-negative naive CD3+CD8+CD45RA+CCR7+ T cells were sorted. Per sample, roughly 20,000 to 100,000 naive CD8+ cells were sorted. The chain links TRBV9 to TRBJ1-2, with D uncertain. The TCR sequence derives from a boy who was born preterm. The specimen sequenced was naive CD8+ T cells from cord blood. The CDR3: CASSVMGYGYTF. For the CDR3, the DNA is TGTGCCAGCAGCGTAATGGGCTATGGCTACACCTTC.